This record looks at one T cell receptor (beta chain) sequence and its context. Its antigen is unknown. Trimming removed 2 bases from V and 9 bases from J; junction bases left unmatched: 7. CDR1 and CDR2 (germline): MNHEY, SVGAGI. CDR3 size: 15 residues. The source of the sample is a study of graft-versus-host responses after intestinal transplantation. Background on the study: Anti-thymocyte globulin induction preceded three to four years of tacrolimus and steroid maintenance in all recipients. General observations from the study: Patients with graft-donor T cell macrochimerism had high graft-versus-host to host-versus-graft clonal ratios in allografts.

Assay: immunoSEQ multiplex PCR; the TCRdb copy retains only in-frame clones and omits some. Of over 100,000 clones listed, 90% to 95% were seen once; the top ten hold around 0.12%. Sequencing was performed on unstimulated CD4+ T cells sorted from spleen or lymph node cells, taken before intestinal transplant. The clonotype comes from a human donor who received an intestinal transplant. This chain links TRBV6-5 with TRBJ2-1; the match to TRBD2 covers 10 bases. CDR3: CASSYRASGSGEQFF. In DNA, the CDR3 is TGTGCCAGCAGTTACCGGGCTAGCGGGAGTGGTGAGCAGTTCTTC.